Following are 30 T cell receptor beta chains from one sample sequenced in a study of cytomegalovirus exposure and HLA in healthy donors. The primer mix had 60 Vbeta and 13 Jbeta primers. Sequencing was performed with immunoSEQ multiplex PCR; in TCRdb, only in-frame clones are kept and a portion is missing. The repertoire consists of about 130,000 clones, with 65% to 80% occurring once and the leading ten covering around 13%. Sequencing was done on a sample of PBMCs. These receptors originate from a woman aged 40 to 49 in good health and CMV-seropositive.

This clone was seen more than once but under ten times. The chain couples TRBV6-1 to TRBJ2-2; D is unresolved. The V gene lost 6 bases and the J gene lost 6 bases, with 17 bases spanning the gap. Per the germline V gene, CDR1 is MNHNS and CDR2 is SASEGT. This CDR3 comprises 15 residues. The CDR3 DNA reads TGTGCCAGCAGCCCCTACCCCAACCAACCCGGGGAGCTGTTTTTT. This gives the protein CASSPYPNQPGELFF.

J is TRBJ2-7 and V is TRBV27; no firm D call. The CDR3 spans 14 residues. Trimming removed 2 bases at V and 3 bases at J, with 11 bases between. Germline loops: CDR1 MNHEY, CDR2 SMNVEV (reference sequence). CDR3 in DNA: TGTGCCAGCAGTTTAAAGTTTGCGTTCTACGAGCAGTACTTC. Residues: CASSLKFAFYEQYF.

The chain couples TRBV5-4 to TRBJ2-2; D may be TRBD2 (5 bases). Germline CDR1 is SGHNT and CDR2 is YYREEE (reference sequence). This CDR3 spans 15 amino acids. V lost 0 bases and J lost 1, with 7 bases in between. CDR3 DNA sequence: TGTGCCAGCAGCTTGGCCCGGGGGAACACCGGGGAGCTGTTTTTT. This sequence encodes CASSLARGNTGELFF.

The rearrangement uses TRBV28 and TRBJ1-5, with D perhaps TRBD1 (6 bases). Per the germline V gene, CDR1 is MDHEN and CDR2 is SYDVKM. Trimming removed 5 bases at V and 10 bases at J, with 24 bases between. The length of the CDR3 is 16 residues. The CDR3 sequence is CASSPWAGADSRPQHF. Here the CDR3 DNA reads TGTGCCAGCAGTCCCTGGGCAGGGGCGGACTCAAGACCCCAGCATTTT.

This clone was seen more than once but under ten times. This rearrangement joins TRBV25-1 to TRBJ2-7, with TRBD1 as a possible D gene (5 bases). Trimming pared 1 base from V and 0 bases from J, leaving 7 bases between. CDR3 size: 14 residues. CDR1 is MGHDK, CDR2 SYGVNS, per germline. The CDR3 loop reads CASSESGNSYEQYF. DNA for the CDR3: TGTGCCAGCAGTGAATCAGGGAACTCCTACGAGCAGTACTTC.

The rearrangement links TRBV4-1 to TRBJ2-7, with D perhaps TRBD2 (5 bases). V lost 0 bases, J lost 0 bases, and 9 bases lay in between. Germline CDR1 and CDR2: MGHRA and YSYEKL. There are 15 residues in the CDR3. CDR3 residues: CASSQEIRGSYEQYF. The CDR3 region has the DNA TGCGCCAGCAGCCAAGAAATACGGGGCTCCTACGAGCAGTACTTC.

The chain carries TRBV7-9 and TRBJ2-6; D is unclear. Germline V gives CDR1 SEHNR, CDR2 FQNEAQ (reference sequence). This CDR3 contains 15 residues. Trimming left V 10 bases short and J 0 bases short, with 13 bases between. The CDR3 sequence: CATPGTSSGANVLTF. The DNA for the CDR3 is TGTGCCACCCCGGGTACATCCTCTGGGGCCAACGTCCTGACTTTC.

This clone was observed a handful of times. The rearrangement links TRBV11-2 to TRBJ2-2; 7 bases are a match to TRBD2. There are 15 residues in the CDR3. Germline CDR1 and CDR2: SGHAT and FQNNGV. V lost 5 bases to trimming and J lost 7 bases; unmatched junction nucleotides: 10. CDR3 in amino acids: CASSPVSGKGGELFF. The CDR3 DNA sequence: TGTGCCAGCAGCCCAGTCAGCGGGAAGGGCGGGGAGCTGTTTTTT.

This chain connects TRBV5-1 to TRBJ2-2; 7 nucleotides line up with TRBD2. The CDR3 extends over 17 amino acids. The V segment lost 1 base and the J segment 4 bases; nucleotides outside the gene matches: 10. CDR1 and CDR2 from the germline V gene are SGHRS and YFSETQ. The CDR3 region is CASSLRASGPSTGELFF. The CDR3 DNA is TGCGCCAGCAGCTTGAGGGCTAGCGGCCCTTCCACCGGGGAGCTGTTTTTT.

This sequence joins TRBV7-9 and TRBJ2-6, with a tentative D call TRBD2 (7 bases). The V and J ends lost 5 bases and 3 bases respectively, with 17 bases between them. Per the germline V gene, CDR1 is SEHNR and CDR2 is FQNEAQ (reference sequence). The CDR3 covers 17 residues. CDR3: CASSPVGGAGGANVLTF. CDR3 in DNA: TGTGCCAGCAGCCCCGTTGGGGGGGCGGGTGGGGCCAACGTCCTGACTTTC.

The chain has TRBV10-3 and TRBJ2-7; 10 bases are shared with TRBD2. This CDR3 is built from 15 residues. Germline CDR1 reads ENHRY; CDR2 reads SYGVKD. The V segment lost 4 bases and the J segment 2 bases; nucleotides outside the gene matches: 5. The CDR3 DNA reads TGTGCCATCAGTGCGCCACTAGCGGGGACCTACGAGCAGTACTTC. Protein product: CAISAPLAGTYEQYF.

V gene TRBV27 combines with J gene TRBJ2-7; 9 positions agree with TRBD2. The V and J ends lost 6 bases and 0 bases, in that order; junction bases with no gene match: 6. The germline V gene has CDR1 MNHEY and CDR2 SMNVEV (reference sequence). This CDR3 spans 15 amino acids. CDR3: CASSVLAGLSYEQYF. The DNA of the CDR3 is TGTGCCAGCAGCGTACTAGCGGGCCTCTCCTACGAGCAGTACTTC.

The rearrangement joins TRBV5-1 to TRBJ2-5; 9 nucleotides agree with TRBD1. The CDR3 extends over 17 amino acids. V lost 2 bases to trimming and J lost 6 bases; unmatched junction nucleotides: 14. Germline lookup yields CDR1 SGHRS and CDR2 YFSETQ. The CDR3 coding sequence is TGCGCCAGCAGCTTTGGACAGGGGCAGGGTTGGGAAAAGACCCAGTACTTC. It codes for CASSFGQGQGWEKTQYF.

The gene calls are TRBV19 and TRBJ2-2; tentative D call: TRBD1 (6 bases). The CDR3 covers 15 residues. Germline lookup yields CDR1 LNHDA and CDR2 SQIVND (reference sequence). The V gene lost 4 bases and the J gene lost 5 bases, with 14 bases spanning the gap. As DNA, the CDR3 is TGTGCCAGTAGTAGCGCCAGGGGTTTTACCGGGGAGCTGTTTTTT. Translating gives CASSSARGFTGELFF.

V is TRBV11-2 and J is TRBJ2-7, with D possibly being TRBD2 (6 bases). Germline V gene data show CDR1 as SGHAT and CDR2 as FQNNGV. V was clipped by 5 bases and J by 4 bases, with 15 bases between them. CDR3 size: 14 residues. The CDR3 bases are TGTGCCAGCAGCAATAAGGCGCGGGAATACGAGCAGTACTTC. Translation: CASSNKAREYEQYF.

The V call is TRBV10-1, the J call TRBJ2-3; TRBD2 matches 8 bases. The CDR3 is 21 residues long. With 8 bases clipped from V and 1 base from J, the junction kept 26 bases outside the gene matches. Germline CDR1 WNHNN, CDR2 SYGVQD (reference sequence). CDR3 sequence reads: CASLLINREGLRLAGTDTQYF. The DNA of the CDR3 is TGCGCCAGCCTTCTCATAAACCGGGAGGGCCTTCGACTTGCGGGCACAGATACGCAGTATTTT.

The chain's CDR3 is CASSYGLSSGSYNEQFF. As DNA, the CDR3 is TGCGCCAGCAGCTACGGTCTCTCTTCTGGCTCCTACAATGAGCAGTTCTTC. This chain links TRBV5-1 with TRBJ2-1; D is ambiguous. Germline V gene data show CDR1 as SGHRS and CDR2 as YFSETQ. Trimming stripped 3 bases from V and 0 bases from J, with 16 bases between. The CDR3 sequence is 17 residues long.

This clone showed up just once. This chain uses TRBV30 with TRBJ1-2; TRBD1 agrees at 9 bases. The CDR3 consists of 12 residues. V lost 5 bases to trimming and J lost 6 bases; unmatched junction nucleotides: 4. Germline CDR1 is GTSNPN and CDR2 is SVGIG (reference sequence). The CDR3 region has the DNA TGTGCCTGGCACAGGGGGCGGAATGGCTACACCTTC. Translating gives CAWHRGRNGYTF.

This clone was observed a handful of times. This chain links TRBV2 with TRBJ2-5; D gene uncertain. The J call could be wrong; TRBJ2-7 is a better fit for the DNA end. Germline V gives CDR1 SNHLY, CDR2 FYNNEI. This CDR3 is 13 amino acids long. The CDR3 DNA reads TGTGCCAGCGGAGAGGTCAAAAACTACGAGCAGTACTTC. Protein sequence: CASGEVKNYEQYF.

The chain couples TRBV19 to TRBJ1-6, with 7 bases that match TRBD1. Germline loops: CDR1 LNHDA, CDR2 SQIVND (reference sequence). Losses at the gene ends were 4 bases for V and 10 bases for J; bases not matched to a gene: 7. CDR3 size: 14 residues. CDR3 in DNA: TGTGCCAGTAGTAACGGACAGGTTCGCTCACCCCTCCACTTT. Residues: CASSNGQVRSPLHF.

This clone was seen only a few times. This rearrangement joins TRBV5-5 to TRBJ2-7; TRBD1 might be the D (7 bases). CDR1 is SGHKS and CDR2 is YYEKEE in the germline V gene (reference sequence). V was clipped by 4 bases and J by 2 bases, with 13 bases between them. This CDR3 has 14 amino acids. CDR3 amino acids: CASSPTGRPYEQYF. In nucleotides, the CDR3 is TGTGCCAGCAGCCCGACAGGGAGGCCCTACGAGCAGTACTTC.

The V gene is TRBV6-7, the J gene TRBJ1-1; D not certain. TRBV6-7 is labeled an ORF, and its function is uncertain. The CDR3 is made up of 10 amino acids. Trimming took 7 bases from V and 5 from J, leaving 5 bases between them. The CDR3 loop reads CASTKTEAFF. The CDR3 DNA reads as TGTGCCAGCACAAAAACTGAAGCTTTCTTT.

The rearrangement joins TRBV5-1 to TRBJ2-5, with 14 bases matching TRBD2. Germline loops: CDR1 SGHRS, CDR2 YFSETQ. Trimming took 4 bases from V and 4 from J; bases not matched to a gene: 6. CDR3 length equals 16 residues. The CDR3 nucleotides read TGCGCCAGCAGCCGATTGACTAGCGGGGGGGGAGAGACCCAGTACTTC. It encodes CASSRLTSGGGETQYF.

V is TRBV7-2 and J is TRBJ1-1; D may be TRBD1 (5 bases). The germline CDR1 and CDR2 sequences are SGHTA and FQGNSA. CDR3 length equals 15 residues. Trimming pared 2 bases from V and 7 bases from J, leaving 17 bases between. The CDR3 spells CASSLFISQGFEAFF. For the CDR3, the DNA is TGTGCCAGCAGCTTATTTATTTCTCAGGGCTTTGAAGCTTTCTTT.

V is TRBV5-8 and J is TRBJ2-3; the D is unclear. Trimming took 0 bases from V and 5 from J, leaving 4 bases between them. The germline V gene has CDR1 SGHTS and CDR2 YDEGEE. The CDR3 length is 12 residues. For the CDR3, the DNA is TGTGCCAGCAGCTTGGGAGGAGATACGCAGTATTTT. This codes for CASSLGGDTQYF.

This chain uses TRBV7-9 with TRBJ2-2; a weak D match, TRBD1 (6 bases). The CDR3 contains 16 residues. The ends were cut back, 5 bases at V and 0 bases at J, with 13 bases in the middle. Per germline, CDR1 SEHNR and CDR2 FQNEAQ (reference sequence). This CDR3 is CASSPTQGSNTGELFF. CDR3 in DNA: TGTGCCAGCAGCCCGACACAGGGATCGAACACCGGGGAGCTGTTTTTT.

The sample holds a few counts of this clone. V and J are TRBV7-9 and TRBJ2-3, with D hard to call. The CDR3 covers 12 residues. Germline V gene lookup returns CDR1 SEHNR and CDR2 FQNEAQ (reference sequence). V was cut by 9 bases and J by 3 bases, with 10 bases left in between. CDR3 sequence (DNA): TGTGCCAGTTCTACTTTTACAGATACGCAGTATTTT. Its translation is CASSTFTDTQYF.

DNA for the CDR3: TGTGCCAGCAGAGCGGGAGGGCGAGAGACCCAGTACTTC. It encodes CASRAGGRETQYF. The genes are TRBV7-9 and TRBJ2-5; 10 nucleotides line up with TRBD2. With V trimmed by 6 bases and J by 4 bases, 2 bases remained unmatched. Per germline, CDR1 SEHNR and CDR2 FQNEAQ (reference sequence). The CDR3 length is 13 residues. The complete variable domain, with remaining parts taken from reference TRBV7-9 and TRBJ2-5, reads DTGVSQNPRHKITKRGQNVTFRCDPISEHNRLYWYRQTLGQGPEFLTYFQNEAQLEKSRLLSDRFSAERPKGSFSTLEIQRTEQGDSAMYLCASRAGGRETQYFGPGTRLLVL.

The table lists this clone with a count of one. The rearrangement links TRBV5-4 to TRBJ2-5; 8 bases line up with TRBD2. The trim removed 4 bases at V and 5 bases at J, leaving 7 bases unmatched. This CDR3 has 14 amino acids. Germline loops: CDR1 SGHNT, CDR2 YYREEE (reference sequence). CDR3 sequence reads: CASSRDSGGETQYF. CDR3 DNA: TGTGCCAGCAGCCGGGACTCGGGGGGGGAGACCCAGTACTTC. Supplemented by reference TRBV5-4 and TRBJ2-5, the full variable domain reads ETGVTQSPTHLIKTRGQQVTLRCSSQSGHNTVSWYQQALGQGPQFIFQYYREEENGRGNFPPRFSGLQFPNYSSELNVNALELDDSALYLCASSRDSGGETQYFGPGTRLLVL.

V gene TRBV6-5 combines with J gene TRBJ2-1; TRBD1 matches at 7 bases. With V trimmed by 0 bases and J by 8 bases, 4 bases remained unmatched. Germline V gives CDR1 MNHEY, CDR2 SVGAGI. The CDR3 is 14 amino acids. This CDR3 reads CASSYSQGVDEQFF. CDR3 nucleotides: TGTGCCAGCAGTTACTCGCAGGGGGTCGATGAGCAGTTCTTC.